Shown below are 24 T cell receptor beta chains from a single sample sequenced in a study of T cells after yellow fever vaccination. One entry per CDR3 protein, called by TCRdb with MiXCR from the 5' RACE reads. Of under 600,000 distinct CDR3 sequences listed, approximately 13% are singletons. The input for sequencing was PBMCs, taken on the day of the yellow fever booster vaccination. Receptor source: a man aged 30 to 45 who received the YFV17D yellow fever vaccine.

This clonotype showed up just a few times. The gene calls are TRBV5-1 and TRBJ2-1; a possible D gene is TRBD2 (5 bases). Germline CDR1 is SGHRS and CDR2 is YFSETQ. The CDR3 contains 12 residues. Trimming removed 3 bases from V and 9 bases from J, with 10 bases in between. The CDR3 sequence is CASSSDWGEQFF. The CDR3 DNA follows: TGCGCCAGCAGCTCGGACTGGGGTGAGCAGTTCTTC.

This clonotype was seen more than once but under ten times. The chain couples TRBV4-3 to TRBJ1-1; a weak D match, TRBD1 (5 bases). CDR3 length: 16 amino acids. Germline V CDR1 and CDR2: LGHNA, YSLEER. V lost 4 bases, J lost 1 base, and 16 bases lay in between. In DNA, the CDR3 is TGCGCCAGCAGCCTTAACCCGGGACTCGCGAACACTGAAGCTTTCTTT. It translates to CASSLNPGLANTEAFF.

This sequence joins TRBV7-6 and TRBJ2-7, with 14 nucleotides matching TRBD2. The CDR3 spans 16 residues. V lost 5 bases to trimming and J lost 7 bases; unmatched junction nucleotides: 10. In germline, CDR1 is SGHVS, CDR2 FNYEAQ. CDR3 bases: TGTGCCAGCAGCCCAGCGCGACTAGCGGGAGGGAGTGAGCAGTACTTC. Protein product: CASSPARLAGGSEQYF.

This clonotype was counted between two and nine times. This rearrangement joins TRBV20-1 to TRBJ2-7; TRBD1 or TRBD2 may be the D gene (6 bases each). Germline V lookup: CDR1 DFQATT, CDR2 SNEGSKA (reference sequence). V lost 6 bases and J lost 2, with 14 bases in between. The CDR3 is 13 amino acids. The CDR3 DNA is TGCAGTGCCCAGGAGGGGGGCCCCTACGAGCAGTACTTC. Its translation: CSAQEGGPYEQYF.

This clonotype was detected many times. This chain connects TRBV28 to TRBJ2-7; 9 nucleotides line up with TRBD2. Unmatched junction bases numbered 3, after V lost 8 bases and J lost 1 base. The CDR3 is 13 amino acids. CDR1 is MDHEN, CDR2 SYDVKM, per germline. As DNA, the CDR3 is TGTGCCAGCTGTAGCGGGAGTTCCTACGAGCAGTACTTC. Translation gives CASCSGSSYEQYF.

The chain combines TRBV12-3 or TRBV12-4 with TRBJ2-3; tentatively, D is TRBD2 (5 bases). V lost 2 bases and J lost 3, with 12 bases in between. This CDR3 contains 15 residues. CDR3 coding DNA: TGTGCCAGCAGTTTAAGCGTAGCGACTACAGATACGCAGTATTTT. It encodes CASSLSVATTDTQYF.

This clonotype has ten or more counts. The gene calls are TRBV5-4 and TRBJ2-7; 13 bases agree with TRBD2. CDR1 is SGHNT and CDR2 is YYREEE in the germline V gene (reference sequence). After removal of 2 bases from V and 6 bases from J, the junction contained 5 bases not matched to a gene. The CDR3 contains 15 residues. CDR3 sequence: CASSFGLAGAGEQYF. CDR3 coding DNA: TGTGCCAGCAGCTTTGGACTAGCGGGAGCGGGCGAGCAGTACTTC.

In its sample, this clonotype was seen a few times. V usage is TRBV15 and J usage is TRBJ2-5; D call uncertain. Trimming pared 3 bases from V and 5 bases from J, leaving 10 bases between. CDR1 is LNHNV, CDR2 YYDKDF, per germline (reference sequence). The CDR3 is 13 amino acids. The CDR3: CATSSFLEETQYF. The CDR3 region has the DNA TGTGCCACCAGCAGCTTCTTGGAGGAGACCCAGTACTTC.

A few counts support this clonotype. This CDR3 is CASSQSNRGASYEQYF. The CDR3 nucleotides read TGCGCCAGCAGTCAATCGAATCGGGGGGCCTCCTACGAGCAGTACTTC. This rearrangement joins TRBV23-1 to TRBJ2-7; D might be TRBD2 (7 bases). Being an ORF, TRBV23-1 has a function that is uncertain. V lost 0 bases and J 0 bases, leaving 12 bases between the germline ends. The CDR3 consists of 16 residues.

This clonotype was seen a handful of times. The J gene is TRBJ1-1, the V gene TRBV2, with 9 positions matching TRBD1. J lost 2 bases, V lost 7 bases, and 5 bases had no gene match. This CDR3 is built from 14 residues. Germline CDR1 reads SNHLY; CDR2 reads FYNNEI. The CDR3: CASKLQGANTEAFF. CDR3 coding DNA: TGTGCCAGCAAACTACAGGGGGCAAACACTGAAGCTTTCTTT.

The V gene is TRBV29-1, the J gene TRBJ1-1; D unclear. V was clipped by 4 bases and J by 1 base, with 10 bases between them. The CDR3 has 13 residues. The germline V gene has CDR1 SQVTM and CDR2 ANQGSEA. The CDR3 region is CSVGWTENTEAFF. The CDR3 bases are TGCAGCGTTGGTTGGACGGAGAACACTGAAGCTTTCTTT.

As DNA, the CDR3 is TGCAGCGTTGAAGACGCTACCTACGAGCAGTACTTC. It yields the protein CSVEDATYEQYF. The chain couples TRBV29-1 to TRBJ2-7; no definite D call. Germline loops: CDR1 SQVTM, CDR2 ANQGSEA. This CDR3 has 12 residues. The V end was cut by 0 bases, the J end by 2 bases, with 5 bases between.

The CDR3 nucleotides are TGCGCCAGCACCCGGACAGCCACGACCTACGAGCAGTACTTC. It translates to CASTRTATTYEQYF. The chain couples TRBV5-1 to TRBJ2-7; maybe TRBD1 (6 bases). The CDR3 runs to 14 residues. V was cut by 6 bases and J by 2 bases, with 15 bases left in between. Germline CDR1 SGHRS, CDR2 YFSETQ. The full variable domain, with the rest looked up from reference TRBV5-1 and TRBJ2-7, is KAGVTQTPRYLIKTRGQQVTLSCSPISGHRSVSWYQQTPGQGLQFLFEYFSETQRNKGNFPGRFSGRQFSNSRSEMNVSTLELGDSALYLCASTRTATTYEQYFGPGTRLTVT.

The chain is built from TRBV9 and TRBJ1-2, with 7 bases identical to TRBD1. From germline, CDR1 is SGDLS and CDR2 YYNGEE. The CDR3 runs to 13 residues. Trimming removed 7 bases from V and 5 bases from J; junction bases left unmatched: 8. The CDR3 reads CASSGQTEYGYTF. Written as DNA, the CDR3 is TGTGCCAGCTCGGGACAGACAGAATATGGCTACACCTTC.

The chain links TRBV5-6 to TRBJ1-4; D not resolved. This CDR3 contains 16 residues. The germline V gene encodes CDR1 SGHDT and CDR2 YYEEEE. Trimming removed 4 bases from V and 0 bases from J, with 13 bases in between. CDR3 bases: TGTGCCAGCAGCCGGAGTCGGACCGCAACTAATGAAAAACTGTTTTTT. It codes for CASSRSRTATNEKLFF.

This chain joins TRBV2 and TRBJ2-3, with 7 bases matching TRBD2. The CDR3 is made up of 13 amino acids. CDR1 and CDR2 (germline): SNHLY, FYNNEI. J gave up 6 bases and V 8 bases, and 8 bases lay outside the gene matches. The CDR3 region has the DNA TGTGCCAGCGTTGTTGGGCGGGAGGATACGCAGTATTTT. Its translation: CASVVGREDTQYF.

The V call is TRBV19, the J call TRBJ2-7, with 7 nucleotides matching TRBD2. In germline, CDR1 is LNHDA, CDR2 SQIVND (reference sequence). V was pared by 3 bases and J by 3 bases, with 5 bases of the junction left unmatched. This CDR3 is 14 amino acids long. The CDR3 DNA is TGTGCCAGTAGTATCACGGGAGGAATCTACGAGCAGTACTTC. Protein product: CASSITGGIYEQYF. Full variable domain (remainder filled in from reference TRBV19 and TRBJ2-7): DGGITQSPKYLFRKEGQNVTLSCEQNLNHDAMYWYRQDPGQGLRLIYYSQIVNDFQKGDIAEGYSVSREKKESFPLTVTSAQKNPTAFYLCASSITGGIYEQYFGPGTRLTVT.

Written as DNA, the CDR3 is TGTGCCAGCAGCAGGGACAGCCTCTCCTACGAGCAGTACTTC. Translated, it gives CASSRDSLSYEQYF. The chain uses TRBV6-2 or TRBV6-3 and TRBJ2-7; 7 bases are shared with TRBD1. Germline assignment: CDR1 MNHEY and CDR2 SVGEGT. This CDR3 region has 14 residues. Trimming at V came to 6 bases and at J to 0 bases, leaving 5 bases not matched to a gene.

This clonotype was picked up many times. The chain uses TRBV5-1 and TRBJ1-5, with D unclear. The V gene's germline CDR1 is SGHRS and CDR2 YFSETQ. This CDR3 region has 14 residues. The V gene lost 0 bases and the J gene lost 3 bases, with 7 bases spanning the gap. The CDR3 DNA follows: TGCGCCAGCAGCTTGGGAGGGAACAATCAGCCCCAGCATTTT. It encodes CASSLGGNNQPQHF.

The chain links TRBV6-1 to TRBJ2-5; 10 nucleotides match TRBD1. Looked up from germline, CDR1 is MNHNS and CDR2 is SASEGT. The length of the CDR3 is 17 residues. V trimming: 9 bases; J trimming: 5 bases; junction bases outside the gene matches: 18. In DNA form, the CDR3 reads TGTGCCAGTGGGCCAATTCCGGGACAGGGGACGAGGGAGACCCAGTACTTC. It encodes CASGPIPGQGTRETQYF.

This clonotype was seen a few times. The chain is built from TRBV6-1 and TRBJ2-5; 10 bases are shared with TRBD1. CDR1 and CDR2 from the germline V gene are MNHNS and SASEGT. Trimming cost V 2 bases and J 4 bases; bases outside gene matches: 13. The CDR3 is made up of 18 amino acids. The DNA of the CDR3 is TGTGCCAGCAGTGAACTCTATTCGACAGGGGGCGGGGGAGAGACCCAGTACTTC. It yields the protein CASSELYSTGGGGETQYF.

This clonotype was found a few times. The V gene is TRBV7-2, the J gene TRBJ2-5, with D perhaps TRBD1 (6 bases). Germline V gene data show CDR1 as SGHTA and CDR2 as FQGNSA. This CDR3 has 13 residues. V was cut by 4 bases and J by 7 bases, with 13 bases left in between. The CDR3 DNA sequence: TGTGCCAGCAGCTCCCTCTCAGGGGCGACCCAGTACTTC. As protein: CASSSLSGATQYF.

This clonotype showed up just a few times. The chain has TRBV20-1 and TRBJ2-1; TRBD2 is a possible D gene (6 bases). The CDR3 contains 14 residues. From germline, CDR1 is DFQATT and CDR2 SNEGSKA (reference sequence). With 5 bases removed from V and 4 bases from J, the gap between germline ends came to 15 bases. The CDR3 nucleotides are TGCAGTGCTGCCACTATCAGCGGGTACAATGAGCAGTTCTTC. It codes for CSAATISGYNEQFF.

The chain is built from TRBV5-1 and TRBJ2-7, with 8 bases aligning to TRBD2. This CDR3 is 16 amino acids long. Germline values: CDR1 SGHRS, CDR2 YFSETQ. V was clipped by 0 bases and J by 1 base; unmatched bases: 6. The CDR3 region has the DNA TGCGCCAGCAGCTTGGCCCGCGGGAGGCTATCCTACGAGCAGTACTTC. Residues: CASSLARGRLSYEQYF. The entire variable domain, with the rest obtained from reference TRBV5-1 and TRBJ2-7, is as follows: KAGVTQTPRYLIKTRGQQVTLSCSPISGHRSVSWYQQTPGQGLQFLFEYFSETQRNKGNFPGRFSGRQFSNSRSEMNVSTLELGDSALYLCASSLARGRLSYEQYFGPGTRLTVT.